The TCR beta chain described here comes from a study of T cell repertoires in cytomegalovirus infection. Study as a whole: Peptides in the study included HLA-C-restricted and HLA-B-restricted CMV epitopes. Both CMV infection and a matching HLA type were indicated by public TCR beta signatures. Study-wide points: CMV-specific HLA-C-restricted TCR beta clonotypes dominated the ex vivo response. Based on cumulative public TCR beta family frequency, carriers of CMV plus the relevant HLA were identified.

Trimming took 5 bases from V and 11 from J, leaving 25 bases between them. The CDR3 is 16 residues long. Each CDR3 protein is one row after TCRdb ran MiXCR on the reads. The data contain roughly 700,000 distinct CDR3 sequences, around 30% of them singletons. As concerns this clonotype: Its antigen is unidentified.

Sequencing was performed on cultured PBMCs, taken from culture after CMV antigen stimulation. The sequence was collected from a human donor in good health (CMV status not recorded). Some clones in this sample may be carry-over from other donors' samples. The chain recombines TRBV12-3 or TRBV12-4 with TRBJ2-1, with D tentatively TRBD1 or TRBD2 (5 bases each). The CDR3 loop reads CASSNPGRDLHGQQFF. The CDR3 nucleotides read TGTGCCAGCAGTAATCCGGGGCGAGATCTCCATGGCCAGCAGTTCTTC.